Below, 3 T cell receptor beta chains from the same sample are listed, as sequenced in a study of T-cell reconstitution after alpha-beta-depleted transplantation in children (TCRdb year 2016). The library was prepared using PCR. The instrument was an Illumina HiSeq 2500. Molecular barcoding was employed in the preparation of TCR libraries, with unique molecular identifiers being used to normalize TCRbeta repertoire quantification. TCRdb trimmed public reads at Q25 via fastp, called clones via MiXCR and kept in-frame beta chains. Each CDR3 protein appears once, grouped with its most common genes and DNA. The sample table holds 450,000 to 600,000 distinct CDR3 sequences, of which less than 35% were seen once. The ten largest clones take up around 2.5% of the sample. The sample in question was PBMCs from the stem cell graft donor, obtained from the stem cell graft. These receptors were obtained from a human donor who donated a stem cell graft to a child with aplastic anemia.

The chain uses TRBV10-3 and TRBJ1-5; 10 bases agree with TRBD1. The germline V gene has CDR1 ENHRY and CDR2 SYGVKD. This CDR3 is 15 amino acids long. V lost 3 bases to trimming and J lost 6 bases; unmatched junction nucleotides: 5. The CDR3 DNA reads TGTGCCATCAGTGAAGGACAGGGGGGCGGTCAGCCCCAGCATTTT. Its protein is CAISEGQGGGQPQHF.

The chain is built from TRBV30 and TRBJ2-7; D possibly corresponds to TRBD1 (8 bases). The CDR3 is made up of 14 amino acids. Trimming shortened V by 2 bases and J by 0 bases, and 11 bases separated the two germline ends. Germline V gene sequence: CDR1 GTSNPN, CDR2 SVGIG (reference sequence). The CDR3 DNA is TGTGCCTGGAGTAGCGGGACAGGCTCCTACGAGCAGTACTTC. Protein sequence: CAWSSGTGSYEQYF.

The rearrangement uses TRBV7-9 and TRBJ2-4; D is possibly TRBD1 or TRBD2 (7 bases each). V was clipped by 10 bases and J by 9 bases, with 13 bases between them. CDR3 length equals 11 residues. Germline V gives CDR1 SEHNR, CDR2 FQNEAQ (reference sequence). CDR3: CAIDREGIQYF. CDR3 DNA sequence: TGTGCCATCGACAGGGAGGGCATTCAGTACTTC.